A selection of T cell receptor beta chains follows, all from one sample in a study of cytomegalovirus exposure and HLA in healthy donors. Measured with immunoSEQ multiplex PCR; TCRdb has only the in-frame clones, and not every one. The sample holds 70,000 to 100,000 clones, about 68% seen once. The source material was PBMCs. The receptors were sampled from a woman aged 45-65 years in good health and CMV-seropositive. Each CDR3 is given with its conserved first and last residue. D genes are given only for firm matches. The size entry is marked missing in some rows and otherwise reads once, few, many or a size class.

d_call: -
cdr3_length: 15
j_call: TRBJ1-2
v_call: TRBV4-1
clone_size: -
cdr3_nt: TGTGCCAGCAGCCAAGAGGACACAGGGACCTATGGCTACACCTTC
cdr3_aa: CASSQEDTGTYGYTF

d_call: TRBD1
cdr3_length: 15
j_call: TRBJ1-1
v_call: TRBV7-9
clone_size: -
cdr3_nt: TGTGCCAGCAGCTATATGGACAGGGCAACCACTGAAGCTTTCTTT
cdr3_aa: CASSYMDRATTEAFF

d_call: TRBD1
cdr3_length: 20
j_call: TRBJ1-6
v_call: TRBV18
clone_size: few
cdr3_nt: TGTGCCAGCTCACCACGCCGGAGCAGTCAGGGGGCGCCTAATAATTCACCCCTCCACTTT
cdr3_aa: CASSPRRSSQGAPNNSPLHF

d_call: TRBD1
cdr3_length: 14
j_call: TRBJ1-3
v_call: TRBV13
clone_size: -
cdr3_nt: TGTGCCAGCAGCCCGACAGGGCAAGGAAACACCATATATTTT
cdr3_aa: CASSPTGQGNTIYF

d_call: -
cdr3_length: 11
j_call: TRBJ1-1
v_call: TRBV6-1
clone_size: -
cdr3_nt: TGTGCCAGCTTAGGGGTCACTGAAGCTTTCTTT
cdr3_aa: CASLGVTEAFF

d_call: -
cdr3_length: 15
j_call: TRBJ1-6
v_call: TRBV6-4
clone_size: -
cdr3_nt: TGTGCCAGCAGTGACAGCGCCTCCTATAATTCACCCCTCCACTTT
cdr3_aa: CASSDSASYNSPLHF

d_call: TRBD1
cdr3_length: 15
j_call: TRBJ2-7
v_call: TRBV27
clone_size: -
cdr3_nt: TGTGCCAGCAGTGCCCGGACAGGTTTAGGCTACGAGCAGTACTTC
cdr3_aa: CASSARTGLGYEQYF

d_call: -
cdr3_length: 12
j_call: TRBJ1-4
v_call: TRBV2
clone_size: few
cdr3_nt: TGTGCCACCCAGGGGAGTAATGAAAAACTGTTTTTT
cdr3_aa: CATQGSNEKLFF

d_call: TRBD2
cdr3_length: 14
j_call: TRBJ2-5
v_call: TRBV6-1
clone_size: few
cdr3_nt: TGTGCCAGCAGGGAGAGCGGGGGAGAAGAGACCCAGTACTTC
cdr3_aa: CASRESGGEETQYF

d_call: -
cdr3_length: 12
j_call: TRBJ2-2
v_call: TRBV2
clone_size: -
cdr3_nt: TGTGCCAGCTCTCCTAGCGCCGGGGAGCTGTTTTTT
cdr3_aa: CASSPSAGELFF

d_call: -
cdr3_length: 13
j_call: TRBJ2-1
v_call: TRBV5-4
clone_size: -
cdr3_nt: TGTGCCAGCAGCTTTTCTCAGTACAATGAGCAGTTCTTC
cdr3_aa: CASSFSQYNEQFF

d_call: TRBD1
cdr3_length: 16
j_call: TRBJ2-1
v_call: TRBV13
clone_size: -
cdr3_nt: TGTGCCAGCAGCTTAGAGGACAGGGGGCCAGGCAATGAGCAGTTCTTC
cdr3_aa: CASSLEDRGPGNEQFF

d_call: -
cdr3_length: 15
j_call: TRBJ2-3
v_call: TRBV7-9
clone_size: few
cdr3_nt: TGTGCCAGCAGTACTACAAGGATGGCGGCAGATACGCAGTATTTT
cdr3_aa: CASSTTRMAADTQYF

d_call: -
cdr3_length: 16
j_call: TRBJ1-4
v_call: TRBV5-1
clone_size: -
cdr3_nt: TGCGCCAGCAGCTTGGTTGGCAGCGGGGCTAATGAAAAACTGTTTTTT
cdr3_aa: CASSLVGSGANEKLFF

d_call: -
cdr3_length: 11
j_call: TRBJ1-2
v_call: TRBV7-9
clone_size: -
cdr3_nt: TGTGCCAGCAGCCTCGGGGGGGACTACACCTTC
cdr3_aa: CASSLGGDYTF

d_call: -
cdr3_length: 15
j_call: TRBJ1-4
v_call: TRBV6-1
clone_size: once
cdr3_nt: TGTGCCAGCAGTGTTGGCAACTCGAGGTGGGAAAAACTGTTTTTT
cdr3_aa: CASSVGNSRWEKLFF

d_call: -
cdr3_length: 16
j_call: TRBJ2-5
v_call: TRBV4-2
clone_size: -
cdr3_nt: TGTGCCAGCAGCCAAGCTAACGGGGGGCAGGGAGAGACCCAGTACTTC
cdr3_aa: CASSQANGGQGETQYF